This TCR beta chain was captured by sequencing in a study of blood T cell repertoires in COVID-19. Study as a whole: T cells, B-cell-depleted T cells, or PBMCs supplied cDNA or gDNA.

The table came from immunoSEQ multiplex PCR; TCRdb's copy has only in-frame clones and leaves some out. The sample yields about 190,000 clones, around 80% seen once. This clone occurred once. The CDR3 covers 13 residues. V shed 4 bases, J shed 9 bases, and the junction held 4 bases outside the gene matches. Germline-derived CDR1 and CDR2 are LNHDA and SQIVND (reference sequence). The source is a man between 45 and 60 years old who had recovered from COVID-19. Specimen: peripheral blood. The chain links TRBV19 to TRBJ2-1; 9 bases are shared with TRBD2. The CDR3 protein is CASSKREASEQFF. DNA of the CDR3: TGTGCCAGTAGTAAGCGGGAGGCTAGTGAGCAGTTCTTC.